Each of the 13 T cell receptor beta chains below was sequenced from the same sample in a study of cytomegalovirus exposure and HLA in healthy donors. Method: immunoSEQ multiplex PCR; TCRdb's copy keeps in-frame clones and lacks some. The table lists approximately 150,000 clones, about nine tenths of them singletons. Sequenced input: PBMCs. Receptor source: a man aged 18-30 years in good health and CMV-seropositive.

The V gene is TRBV7-8, the J gene TRBJ1-1, with unresolved D. CDR1 and CDR2 from the germline V gene are SGHVS and FQNEAQ. V was trimmed by 1 base and J by 3 bases, leaving 9 bases between them. This CDR3 has 14 residues. This CDR3 is CASSLERQYTEAFF. CDR3 nucleotides: TGTGCCAGCAGCTTAGAGCGGCAGTACACTGAAGCTTTCTTT.

A few counts support this clone. This sample includes further DNA sequences coding for the same CDR3. The chain links TRBV4-3 to TRBJ2-7; D gene ambiguous. Per the germline V gene, CDR1 is LGHNA and CDR2 is YSLEER. V shed 1 base and J shed 1 base, with 8 bases lying between them. This CDR3 region has 14 residues. In DNA, the CDR3 is TGCGCCAGCAGCCAAGGAGTGCGGTCCTACGAGCAGTACTTC. Translation: CASSQGVRSYEQYF.

The rearrangement uses TRBV5-1 and TRBJ2-3, with TRBD1 as a possible D gene (6 bases). The germline CDR1 and CDR2 sequences are SGHRS and YFSETQ. The length of the CDR3 is 15 residues. V was pared by 4 bases and J by 2 bases, with 14 bases between. The CDR3 reads CASSEHRDSTDTQYF. CDR3 DNA: TGCGCCAGCAGCGAGCACAGGGATTCCACAGATACGCAGTATTTT.

The chain recombines TRBV4-1 with TRBJ2-1; D possibly corresponds to TRBD2 (6 bases). Per the germline V gene, CDR1 is MGHRA and CDR2 is YSYEKL. The CDR3 spans 16 residues. Trimming pared 3 bases from V and 6 bases from J, leaving 18 bases between. CDR3 bases: TGCGCCAGCAGCCAGCGCTTTGGGACTGTACTCAATGAGCAGTTCTTC. Amino acids: CASSQRFGTVLNEQFF.

The rearrangement joins TRBV7-9 to TRBJ2-2; 11 nucleotides agree with TRBD1. The CDR3 has 17 amino acids. Germline assignment: CDR1 SEHNR and CDR2 FQNEAQ (reference sequence). The junction had 12 bases not matched to a gene; V was cut back by 5 bases and J by 7 bases. The CDR3 nucleotides are TGTGCCAGCAGCGCGCCCGATAGGACAGGGGGCGGCGGGGAGCTGTTTTTT. Its protein is CASSAPDRTGGGGELFF. Full variable domain (remainder filled in from reference TRBV7-9 and TRBJ2-2): DTGVSQNPRHKITKRGQNVTFRCDPISEHNRLYWYRQTLGQGPEFLTYFQNEAQLEKSRLLSDRFSAERPKGSFSTLEIQRTEQGDSAMYLCASSAPDRTGGGGELFFGEGSRLTVL.

This clone was detected only a few times. The chain employs TRBV27 and TRBJ1-5; D remains ambiguous. The CDR3 consists of 13 residues. The germline V gene has CDR1 MNHEY and CDR2 SMNVEV (reference sequence). Trimming shortened V by 5 bases and J by 9 bases, and 14 bases separated the two germline ends. Written as DNA, the CDR3 is TGTGCCAGCAGTCTCGACGGAGATCGGCCCCAGCATTTT. Amino acid sequence: CASSLDGDRPQHF.

The rearrangement links TRBV6-6 to TRBJ2-3, with 13 bases that match TRBD2. CDR1 and CDR2 (germline): MNHNY, SVGAGI (reference sequence). This CDR3 has 16 amino acids. The junction had 7 bases not matched to a gene; V was cut back by 4 bases and J by 6 bases. CDR3 sequence: CASSWTSGSEVDTQYF. Written as DNA, the CDR3 is TGTGCCAGCAGTTGGACTAGCGGGAGTGAAGTGGATACGCAGTATTTT.

V is TRBV19 and J is TRBJ1-1, with D unresolved. Germline-derived CDR1 and CDR2 are LNHDA and SQIVND (reference sequence). The CDR3 loop spans 13 amino acids. V was shortened by 4 bases and J by 3 bases, with 9 bases between the two germline ends. The CDR3 region is CASSTPLYTEAFF. The CDR3 DNA reads as TGTGCCAGTAGTACCCCTCTCTACACTGAAGCTTTCTTT.

This rearrangement joins TRBV4-1 to TRBJ2-2; perhaps TRBD2 as D (7 bases). The CDR3 extends over 14 amino acids. Trimming removed 11 bases at V and 4 bases at J, with 17 bases between. Germline V lookup: CDR1 MGHRA, CDR2 YSYEKL. The CDR3 region has the DNA TGCGCCGGGGGGGAGGGACACACCACCGGGGAGCTGTTTTTT. The encoded protein is CAGGEGHTTGELFF.

V and J are TRBV19 and TRBJ1-4; no clear D gene. Germline V lookup: CDR1 LNHDA, CDR2 SQIVND (reference sequence). Trimming removed 5 bases from V and 0 bases from J, with 4 bases in between. The CDR3 is made up of 13 amino acids. CDR3 bases: TGTGCCAGTAGTTCTGCAACTAATGAAAAACTGTTTTTT. It is translated as CASSSATNEKLFF.

The V gene is TRBV7-9, the J gene TRBJ1-2, with no clear D. The CDR3 is made up of 15 amino acids. V gave up 5 bases and J gave up 4 bases, with 17 bases separating them. The germline V gene has CDR1 SEHNR and CDR2 FQNEAQ (reference sequence). CDR3 protein: CASSTEDGDFYGYTF. The DNA of the CDR3 is TGTGCCAGCAGCACCGAGGACGGGGATTTCTATGGCTACACCTTC.

The chain is built from TRBV6-5 and TRBJ1-2, with 12 positions matching TRBD1. The CDR3 is made up of 15 amino acids. Germline CDR1 MNHEY, CDR2 SVGAGI. V shed 5 bases and J 2 bases; nucleotides not matched to a gene: 3. CDR3 region: CASSPGTGGNYGYTF. The CDR3 DNA sequence: TGTGCCAGCAGTCCTGGGACAGGGGGCAACTATGGCTACACCTTC.

V is TRBV9 and J is TRBJ1-2; D unresolved. V dropped 0 bases and J dropped 2 bases, with 8 bases sitting between them. Per the germline V gene, CDR1 is SGDLS and CDR2 is YYNGEE. This CDR3 comprises 14 residues. CDR3 protein: CASSVAGQNYGYTF. The DNA for the CDR3 is TGTGCCAGCAGCGTAGCTGGCCAGAACTATGGCTACACCTTC.